The rows below give T cell receptor beta chains drawn from one sample of a study of T cells in Graves' hyperthyroidism and ophthalmopathy. TCRdb itself ran the multiplex PCR reads through MiXCR, one entry per CDR3 protein. Of hundreds of thousands of distinct CDR3 sequences listed, over 15% were seen once; the top ten hold about 51%. The material sequenced was blood. The source of these receptors is a woman aged 60 to 75 with Graves' ophthalmopathy. The CDR3 runs from the conserved cysteine through the conserved F or W. D genes are given only for firm matches. Expanded clones are given a class, and other clones once, few, many or no size at all.

size,V,D,J,CDR3,DNA
many,TRBV11-2,TRBD1,TRBJ1-2,CASSVDRVGDGYTF,TGTGCCAGCAGCGTGGACAGGGTTGGAGATGGCTACACCTTC
-,TRBV11-2,-,TRBJ2-3,CASRGAGTTTLGDTQYF,TGTGCCAGCAGAGGGGCCGGGACAACCACTTTAGGAGATACGCAGTATTTT
many,TRBV5-1,TRBD1,TRBJ2-1,CASSLQGLGNEQFF,TGCGCCAGCAGCCTACAGGGGCTGGGCAATGAGCAGTTCTTC
many,TRBV6-1,-,TRBJ2-7,CASSEAPQGPYEQYF,TGTGCCAGCAGTGAAGCGCCCCAGGGACCCTACGAGCAGTACTTC
many,TRBV20-1,TRBD1,TRBJ1-2,CSARDRGTGGEGYTF,TGCAGTGCTAGAGATCGGGGGACAGGGGGAGAAGGCTACACCTTC
many,TRBV20-1,TRBD1,TRBJ2-3,CSARAPDRDTDTQYF,TGCAGTGCTAGAGCCCCCGACAGGGACACAGATACGCAGTATTTT
many,TRBV20-1,-,TRBJ1-1,CSATFGAEAFF,TGCAGTGCTACTTTTGGCGCTGAAGCTTTCTTT
-,TRBV20-1,TRBD1,TRBJ1-4,CSASLQGGTNEKLFF,TGCAGTGCTAGCTTACAGGGGGGTACTAATGAAAAACTGTTTTTT
many,TRBV6-1,-,TRBJ1-5,CASSDPGIDRNQPQHF,TGTGCCAGCAGTGACCCGGGGATTGACAGAAATCAGCCCCAGCATTTT
-,TRBV19,-,TRBJ2-5,CASSIDPSTQTQYF,TGTGCCAGTAGTATAGACCCATCCACACAGACCCAGTACTTC
many,TRBV30,TRBD1,TRBJ2-1,CAWSRGGVLDEQFF,TGTGCCTGGAGTAGAGGGGGCGTCCTGGATGAGCAGTTCTTC
few,TRBV4-1,-,TRBJ2-3,CASSQDSSSDTQYF,TGCGCCAGCAGCCAAGATTCTAGTTCAGATACGCAGTATTTT
many,TRBV7-2,-,TRBJ1-1,CASSLEVEAFEAFF,TGTGCCAGCAGCTTAGAGGTGGAAGCCTTTGAAGCTTTCTTT
many,TRBV28,-,TRBJ1-5,CASTEGPDQPQHF,TGTGCCAGCACCGAAGGTCCGGATCAGCCCCAGCATTTT
few,TRBV10-1,-,TRBJ2-2,CASSAASDFTGELFF,TGCGCCAGCAGTGCGGCCAGCGACTTCACCGGGGAGCTGTTTTTT
-,TRBV7-2,-,TRBJ1-5,CASSLVLTGGRANQPQHF,TGTGCCAGCAGCTTAGTATTGACGGGGGGCAGGGCGAATCAGCCCCAGCATTTT
-,TRBV7-2,-,TRBJ2-2,CASSLDRDLNDANTGELFF,TGTGCCAGCAGCTTGGACCGTGACCTCAACGACGCGAACACCGGGGAGCTGTTTTTT
few,TRBV7-9,TRBD1,TRBJ2-3,CASSLGGQAFRTQYF,TGTGCCAGCAGCTTAGGTGGACAGGCGTTTCGTACGCAGTATTTT
many,TRBV28,-,TRBJ1-6,CASSRPRGPNSPLHF,TGTGCCAGCAGCCGCCCCCGGGGACCTAATTCACCCCTCCACTTT
many,TRBV28,TRBD1,TRBJ1-2,CASRLPGQGFYGYTF,TGTGCCAGCAGATTACCGGGACAGGGATTTTATGGCTACACCTTC
many,TRBV6-1,-,TRBJ2-1,CASAGHLGPYNEQFF,TGTGCCAGCGCGGGACATCTCGGCCCCTACAATGAGCAGTTCTTC
-,TRBV25-1,TRBD1,TRBJ1-5,CASSELAGGRSNQPQHF,TGTGCCAGCAGTGAATTGGCAGGGGGCCGTAGCAATCAGCCCCAGCATTTT
many,TRBV7-8,TRBD1,TRBJ1-2,CASSMTGEPVLYGYTF,TGTGCCAGCAGCATGACAGGGGAGCCGGTTCTTTATGGCTACACCTTC
many,TRBV20-1,-,TRBJ1-5,CSARVGTGGGQPQHF,TGCAGTGCTAGAGTTGGTACGGGGGGCGGTCAGCCCCAGCATTTT
few,TRBV3-1,-,TRBJ1-3,CASSQVGAGNTIYF,TGTGCCAGCAGCCAAGTAGGGGCTGGAAACACCATATATTTT
few,TRBV5-4,TRBD2,TRBJ2-2,CASSTPSSGVNTGELFF,TGTGCCAGCAGCACGCCATCTAGCGGGGTGAACACCGGGGAGCTGTTTTTT
-,TRBV29-1,-,TRBJ1-3,CSVTVGRVGNTIYF,TGCAGCGTGACCGTTGGCAGGGTGGGAAACACCATATATTTT
-,TRBV7-6,-,TRBJ2-5,CASSEGFETQYF,TGTGCCAGCAGCGAGGGATTTGAGACCCAGTACTTC
-,TRBV20-1,-,TRBJ2-4,CSARDLGRRLTKNTQYF,TGCAGTGCTAGAGATCTGGGACGGCGTCTAACCAAAAACACTCAGTACTTC
-,TRBV20-1,-,TRBJ1-1,CSARDPRGGAPEAFF,TGCAGTGCTAGAGATCCGAGGGGGGGCGCCCCTGAAGCTTTCTTT
few,TRBV28,TRBD1,TRBJ1-1,CASGTGKKTEAFF,TGTGCCAGTGGGACAGGGAAAAAAACTGAAGCTTTCTTT